Listed below are T cell receptor beta chains from one sample, sequenced in a study of T cells in tumors after PD-1 blockade. Generated by immunoSEQ multiplex PCR, the TCRdb table keeps only in-frame clones and is missing some. The sample consists of about 15,000 clones, roughly 70% of them appearing once. The sequences come from tumor tissue, collected after anti-PD-1 treatment. The receptor set was obtained from a human donor with cutaneous squamous cell carcinoma. Both conserved end residues are part of each CDR3. A D gene is named only where the DNA matches it firmly. The listing skips clone size in some rows; elsewhere it reads once, few, many or a size class.

len,v_gene,j_gene,abundance,d_gene,CDR3nt,CDR3aa
16,TRBV5-6,TRBJ2-1,-,-,TGTGCCAGCAGCTTGGCCTTCGCCCCAGGGGCCAATGAGCAGTTCTTC,CASSLAFAPGANEQFF
14,TRBV29-1,TRBJ1-1,few,-,TGCAGCGTTCCATCGTCGGGCGAGGACACTGAAGCTTTCTTT,CSVPSSGEDTEAFF
16,TRBV7-2,TRBJ2-1,once,TRBD2,TGTGCCAGCAGCTTAGGGGGGGCTAGCGGGAGGAATGAGCAGTTCTTC,CASSLGGASGRNEQFF
12,TRBV29-1,TRBJ2-5,-,-,TGCAGCGTGAAGGCAGGGGAAGAGACCCAGTACTTC,CSVKAGEETQYF
14,TRBV7-2,TRBJ2-7,medium-sized,TRBD1,TGTGCCAGCAGACCGGGACAGCGCTCCTACGAGCAGTACTTC,CASRPGQRSYEQYF
13,TRBV28,TRBJ2-4,-,TRBD1,TGTGCCAGCGGACAGGGCGGAGAAAACATTCAGTACTTC,CASGQGGENIQYF
16,TRBV5-1,TRBJ2-2,few,TRBD1,TGCGCCAGCAGCCCTCTTGGGACAGGGAACACCGGGGAGCTGTTTTTT,CASSPLGTGNTGELFF
13,TRBV6-4,TRBJ1-1,once,-,TGTGCCAGCAGTGACTCTGGGACCACTGAAGCTTTCTTT,CASSDSGTTEAFF
9,TRBV5-5,TRBJ1-4,few,-,TGTGCCTTTTCTGAAAAACTGTTTTTT,CAFSEKLFF
16,TRBV7-3,TRBJ2-1,-,TRBD2,TGTGCCAGCAGACTCGAGGCGGGAGGGAGGGGTAATGAGCAGTTCTTC,CASRLEAGGRGNEQFF
15,TRBV5-1,TRBJ2-5,few,-,TGCGCCAGCAGCTTGGTTGGGGGCGGTACAGAGACCCAGTACTTC,CASSLVGGGTETQYF
14,TRBV3-1/TRBV3-2,TRBJ2-5,-,-,TGTGCCAGCAGCCAAGATATGGGACGAGAGACCCAGTACTTC,CASSQDMGRETQYF
17,TRBV11-3,TRBJ2-6,-,-,TGTGCCAGCAGCTTAGAACCCCAGACCTCTGGGGCCAACGTCCTGACTTTC,CASSLEPQTSGANVLTF
16,TRBV19,TRBJ1-1,-,-,TGTGCCAGTAGTATCCTACCCGGGACTATGAACACTGAAGCTTTCTTT,CASSILPGTMNTEAFF
16,TRBV27,TRBJ2-7,-,TRBD2,TGTGCCAGCAGTTCGAGGACTAGCGGGTCCCCCTACGAGCAGTACTTC,CASSSRTSGSPYEQYF
14,TRBV30,TRBJ1-4,-,TRBD1,TGTGCCTGGAACGCGACAGGGTCTAATGAAAAACTGTTTTTT,CAWNATGSNEKLFF
15,TRBV6-5,TRBJ2-2,-,-,TGTGCCAGCAGTAACCTCGGATTGAACACCGGGGAGCTGTTTTTT,CASSNLGLNTGELFF
14,TRBV25-1,TRBJ2-3,-,-,TGTGCCAGCAGTGAATACGGGCACACAGATACGCAGTATTTT,CASSEYGHTDTQYF
16,TRBV19,TRBJ1-1,-,-,TGTGCCAGTAGTGGACCGCAGGGGATGCGGGGCACTGAAGCTTTCTTT,CASSGPQGMRGTEAFF
17,TRBV5-1,TRBJ1-2,few,TRBD1,TGCGCCAGCAGCTTGGAGGACGCAGGGGGGGTATCGGATGGCTACACCTTC,CASSLEDAGGVSDGYTF
17,TRBV21-1,TRBJ2-5,-,-,TGTGCCAGCAGCAAAGCCACCCGGGAGGTTCATCAAGAGACCCAGTACTTC,CASSKATREVHQETQYF
15,TRBV5-1,TRBJ2-7,-,-,TGCGCCAGCAGCTTGGGACAGGCCATATCCTACGAGCAGTACTTC,CASSLGQAISYEQYF
14,TRBV7-9,TRBJ1-1,few,TRBD1,TGTGCCAGCAGCATCGATGTAGAAACAGGGGAGGCTTTCTTT,CASSIDVETGEAFF
16,TRBV5-1,TRBJ2-6,once,-,TGCGCCAGCAGCCCCGGACAGACCTCTGGGGCCAACGTCCTGACTTTC,CASSPGQTSGANVLTF
13,TRBV19,TRBJ1-2,-,TRBD1,TGTGCCAGTAGTACACCGGGACAGGGCAGCTACACCTTC,CASSTPGQGSYTF
15,TRBV7-9,TRBJ1-3,-,-,TGTGCCAGCAGTCCGTTCGTGGGGGCTGGAAACACCATATATTTT,CASSPFVGAGNTIYF
16,TRBV19,TRBJ1-5,once,TRBD1,TGTGCCAGTAGCCCCTTGGGGCAGGGGGCTTTTCAGCCCCAGCATTTT,CASSPLGQGAFQPQHF
15,TRBV19,TRBJ2-7,large,-,TGTGCCAGTAGTACCGACCAGGTTGCCTCCTACGAGCAGTACTTC,CASSTDQVASYEQYF
18,TRBV2,TRBJ2-3,once,TRBD2,TGTGCCAGCAGTGAAGTGACTAGCGGGGCTGCTAGCACAGATACGCAGTATTTT,CASSEVTSGAASTDTQYF
14,TRBV4-1,TRBJ1-1,few,-,TGCGCCAGCAGCCAGGAACTTGGATACACTGAAGCTTTCTTT,CASSQELGYTEAFF
14,TRBV7-6,TRBJ2-1,-,-,TGTGCCAGCAGCCCAAGCAGGAGCGATCCAGGAGCAGTCTTC,CASSPSRSDPGAVF
16,TRBV3-1/TRBV3-2,TRBJ2-2,-,-,TGTGCCAGCAGCCAACCCCGGCTTACGAACACCGGGGAGCTGTTTTTT,CASSQPRLTNTGELFF
15,TRBV7-2,TRBJ2-7,-,-,TGTGCCAGCAGCTTAGACGATGGCGTCTCCTACGAGCAGTACTTC,CASSLDDGVSYEQYF
13,TRBV6-1,TRBJ2-1,few,-,TGTGCCAGCAGTGAAGGGGACTACAATGAGCAGTTCTTC,CASSEGDYNEQFF
15,TRBV6-5,TRBJ1-2,-,-,TGTGCCAGCAGTTACTCGCGCAGCGCCGTCTATGGCTACACCTTC,CASSYSRSAVYGYTF
12,TRBV5-4,TRBJ2-1,-,-,TGTGCCAGCAGCACTAGGGACGGTGAGCAGTTCTTC,CASSTRDGEQFF
13,TRBV27,TRBJ2-5,-,-,TGTGCCAGCAGTTTTAGATATCCAGAGACCCAGTACTTC,CASSFRYPETQYF